This entry concerns a single T cell receptor (beta chain). The authors' processing: Estimates of nucleated cell counts were drawn from the amplification of reference gene primers. The assay was immunoSEQ multiplex PCR, and TCRdb's table has in-frame clones only and misses some. The DNA gave D and trimming, while V, J and clone size come from that table. The sample consists of 110,000 to 150,000 clones, approximately 91% of them appearing once. This record comes from a study of blood T cell repertoires in COVID-19. Study details: Material from acute and convalescent COVID-19 was sourced from the United States, Italy and Spain. The cDNA or gDNA used as material had been derived from T cells, B-cell-depleted T cells, or PBMCs.

J lost 3 bases, V lost 5 bases, and 5 bases had no gene match. CDR1 is MDHEN, CDR2 SYDVKM, per germline. The CDR3 contains 15 residues. The gene calls are TRBV28 and TRBJ1-5, with 9 bases lining up with TRBD1. This clonotype was obtained from a man aged 50 or older with active or convalescent COVID-19. The sequencing input was peripheral blood. The CDR3 spells CASSRQGGYNQPQHF. CDR3 bases: TGTGCCAGCAGTAGACAGGGGGGCTACAATCAGCCCCAGCATTTT. The full variable domain, in which reference TRBV28 and TRBJ1-5 provide the parts outside the CDR3, is DVKVTQSSRYLVKRTGEKVFLECVQDMDHENMFWYRQDPGLGLRLIYFSYDVKMKEKGDIPEGYSVSREKKERFSLILESASTNQTSMYLCASSRQGGYNQPQHFGDGTRLSIL.